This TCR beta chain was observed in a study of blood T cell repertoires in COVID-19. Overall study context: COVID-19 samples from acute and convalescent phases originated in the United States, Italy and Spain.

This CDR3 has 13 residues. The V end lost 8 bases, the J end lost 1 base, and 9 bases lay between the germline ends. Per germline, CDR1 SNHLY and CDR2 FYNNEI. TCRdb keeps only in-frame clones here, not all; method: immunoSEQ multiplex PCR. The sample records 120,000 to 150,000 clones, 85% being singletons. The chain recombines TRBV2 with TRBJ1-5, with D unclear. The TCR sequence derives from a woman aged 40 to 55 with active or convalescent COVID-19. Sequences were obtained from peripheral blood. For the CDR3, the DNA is TGTGCCAGCGGTAGCGTAAGCAATCAGCCCCAGCATTTT. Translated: CASGSVSNQPQHF.